A single sample gave rise to the 24 T cell receptor beta chains below, sequenced in a study of response to subunit inactivated influenza vaccine. TCRdb re-called the RT-PCR reads through MiXCR, storing one row per CDR3 protein. The top ten clones hold less than 4% of a sample with 500,000 to 600,000 distinct CDR3 sequences, 15% to 20% of them seen once. Here the sequenced sample was CD4+ T cells sorted from PBMCs, taken around 25 months after vaccination. These receptors came from a man aged 50 to 69 who received an inactivated influenza vaccine.

The genes are TRBV7-2 and TRBJ2-1; D remains unclear. The germline V gene encodes CDR1 SGHTA and CDR2 FQGNSA. Trimming pared 5 bases from V and 11 bases from J, leaving 16 bases between. This CDR3 has 13 residues. The CDR3 here is CASSPAQIGKQFF. The CDR3 bases are TGTGCCAGCAGCCCCGCCCAAATAGGGAAGCAGTTCTTC.

In nucleotides, the CDR3 is TGTGCCAGCAGTTACGGCGACGGAACGAGGAGGGCAGATACGCAGTATTTT. As protein: CASSYGDGTRRADTQYF. The chain employs TRBV6-5 and TRBJ2-3, with D possibly matching TRBD2 (6 bases). CDR3 size: 17 residues. Germline V CDR1 and CDR2: MNHEY, SVGAGI. Between the trimmed V and J ends, which lost 2 bases and 4 bases, there was a span of 19 bases.

About this clonotype: A read error may be the cause here, since a much bigger clone is one base away. The rearrangement joins TRBV3-1 to TRBJ2-3, with D hard to call. V was pared by 4 bases and J by 1 base, with 15 bases between. This CDR3 is built from 16 residues. Germline-derived CDR1 and CDR2 are LGHDT and YNNKEL (reference sequence). The CDR3 DNA follows: TGTGCCAGCAGCCTGAGGTGGCGCGTTGGCACAGATACGCAGTATTTT. Amino acid sequence: CASSLRWRVGTDTQYF.

This clonotype was seen a few times. CDR3 bases: TGCGCCAGCAGCCAAGATAGTTGGGGGGGCTCCTACAATGAGCAGTTCTTC. Its protein is CASSQDSWGGSYNEQFF. The chain is built from TRBV4-3 and TRBJ2-1; 7 bases map to TRBD2. The trim removed 0 bases at V and 0 bases at J, leaving 5 bases unmatched. This CDR3 has 17 residues. Germline values: CDR1 LGHNA, CDR2 YSLEER.

The chain joins TRBV4-2 to TRBJ1-4; the D is unclear. CDR1 is LGHNA, CDR2 YNFKEQ, per germline. The CDR3 contains 13 residues. V lost 6 bases, J lost 3 bases, and 8 bases lay in between. The CDR3 loop reads CASRTDPNEKLFF. In DNA, the CDR3 is TGTGCCAGCAGGACCGATCCTAATGAAAAACTGTTTTTT.

This clonotype has just a few counts. The V and J genes are TRBV20-1 and TRBJ2-5, with 15 nucleotides matching TRBD2. The junction had 10 bases not matched to a gene; V was cut back by 6 bases and J by 5 bases. This CDR3 region has 16 residues. CDR1 is DFQATT and CDR2 is SNEGSKA in the germline V gene (reference sequence). CDR3 sequence reads: CSATGTSGGIRETQYF. As DNA, the CDR3 is TGCAGTGCAACCGGGACTAGCGGGGGGATCCGGGAGACCCAGTACTTC.

This clonotype was found many times. The rearrangement uses TRBV10-3 and TRBJ2-7, with D uncertain. The CDR3 loop spans 12 amino acids. The V gene lost 5 bases and the J gene lost 6 bases, with 11 bases spanning the gap. Germline V lookup: CDR1 ENHRY, CDR2 SYGVKD. The CDR3 DNA reads as TGTGCCATCAGTCCAATGAGAGGCGAGCAGTACTTC. Translated, it gives CAISPMRGEQYF.

The chain is built from TRBV14 and TRBJ2-1; D uncertain. The ends were cut back, 4 bases at V and 0 bases at J, with 7 bases in the middle. Germline-derived CDR1 and CDR2 are SGHDN and FVKESK. The CDR3 totals 14 residues. CDR3 amino acids: CASSPRISYNEQFF. DNA of the CDR3: TGTGCCAGCAGCCCCCGGATCTCCTACAATGAGCAGTTCTTC.

The rearrangement joins TRBV5-1 to TRBJ2-7, with D tentatively TRBD2 (5 bases). Germline loops: CDR1 SGHRS, CDR2 YFSETQ. The CDR3 spans 15 residues. V was pared by 0 bases and J by 3 bases, with 13 bases between. CDR3 in amino acids: CASSLVWGASYEQYF. The CDR3 DNA sequence: TGCGCCAGCAGCTTGGTGTGGGGAGCTAGCTACGAGCAGTACTTC.

This clonotype was recorded a few times. The V call is TRBV20-1, the J call TRBJ2-5, with D possibly being TRBD1 or TRBD2 (6 bases each). The germline gives CDR1 DFQATT, CDR2 SNEGSKA (reference sequence). Trimming stripped 2 bases from V and 4 bases from J, with 17 bases between. The CDR3 sequence is 15 residues long. CDR3 DNA sequence: TGCAGTGCTAGAATACAGGGAGGATTCGGAGAGACCCAGTACTTC. This codes for CSARIQGGFGETQYF.

This clonotype was found a few times. The V and J genes are TRBV3-1 and TRBJ1-3; D ambiguous. The CDR3 sequence is 16 residues long. The germline CDR1 and CDR2 sequences are LGHDT and YNNKEL (reference sequence). V was pared by 1 base and J by 0 bases, with 10 bases between. The CDR3 sequence: CASSQGIGSSGNTIYF. The CDR3 DNA reads TGTGCCAGCAGCCAAGGTATCGGGAGCTCTGGAAACACCATATATTTT.

This chain connects TRBV3-1 to TRBJ2-5; maybe TRBD2 (6 bases). Deletions cut 10 bases from V and 5 bases from J, with 14 bases between. The CDR3 is 12 residues long. In germline, CDR1 is LGHDT, CDR2 YNNKEL (reference sequence). CDR3 sequence reads: CAIGPRGETQYF. Here the CDR3 DNA reads TGTGCCATCGGGCCCCGGGGGGAGACCCAGTACTTC.

The chain joins TRBV28 to TRBJ2-2; 11 bases align to TRBD1. V dropped 10 bases and J dropped 5; count of bases not matched to a gene: 9. This CDR3 has 15 residues. CDR1 and CDR2 from the germline V gene are MDHEN and SYDVKM. CDR3 bases: TGTGCCACAAAGGACAGGGGGCCTAGGACCGGGGAGCTGTTTTTT. Its translation is CATKDRGPRTGELFF.

The chain combines TRBV20-1 with TRBJ1-1, with TRBD1 matching over 7 bases. Germline V gene sequence: CDR1 DFQATT, CDR2 SNEGSKA (reference sequence). The CDR3 sequence is 16 residues long. V was clipped by 0 bases and J by 4 bases; unmatched bases: 11. CDR3 sequence: CSARDWTGERSTEAFF. CDR3 nucleotides: TGCAGTGCTAGAGATTGGACAGGTGAAAGAAGCACTGAAGCTTTCTTT.

This clonotype has at least ten counts. This chain uses TRBV7-2 with TRBJ2-2; possible D gene TRBD2, 7 bases. Germline assignment: CDR1 SGHTA and CDR2 FQGNSA. This CDR3 region has 16 residues. The ends were cut back, 5 bases at V and 5 bases at J, with 18 bases in the middle. The CDR3 protein is CASSPRGGGRTGELFF. CDR3 in DNA: TGTGCCAGCAGCCCCCGAGGCGGGGGCCGGACCGGGGAGCTGTTTTTT.

This clonotype came up many times. The chain employs TRBV4-2 and TRBJ2-3, with TRBD2 matching over 8 bases. Trimming removed 0 bases from V and 1 base from J; junction bases left unmatched: 0. There are 15 residues in the CDR3. Germline CDR1 reads LGHNA; CDR2 reads YNFKEQ. The chain's CDR3 is CASSQELAGTDTQYF. The CDR3 DNA follows: TGTGCCAGCAGCCAAGAACTAGCGGGCACAGATACGCAGTATTTT.

The chain recombines TRBV27 with TRBJ2-3; perhaps D is TRBD1 or TRBD2 (7 bases each). There are 15 residues in the CDR3. CDR1 and CDR2 (germline): MNHEY, SMNVEV (reference sequence). Between the trimmed V and J ends, which lost 6 bases and 1 base, there was a span of 14 bases. For the CDR3, the DNA is TGTGCCAGCAGGCCACAGGGGAGGGGCACAGATACGCAGTATTTT. Encoded protein: CASRPQGRGTDTQYF.

This clonotype appeared a few times. The chain combines TRBV20-1 with TRBJ2-1; 7 nucleotides agree with TRBD2. CDR3 length: 14 residues. Losses at the gene ends were 4 bases for V and 0 bases for J; bases not matched to a gene: 3. The V gene's germline CDR1 is DFQATT and CDR2 SNEGSKA (reference sequence). Here the CDR3 DNA reads TGCAGTGCTAAGAAGCGGGGCTCCTACAATGAGCAGTTCTTC. The encoded protein is CSAKKRGSYNEQFF.

This CDR3 is CASSQDQVAETQYF. In DNA form, the CDR3 reads TGTGCCAGCAGCCAAGATCAGGTTGCTGAGACCCAGTACTTC. The chain employs TRBV14 and TRBJ2-5; no reliable D call. The CDR3 spans 14 residues. CDR1 and CDR2 from the germline V gene are SGHDN and FVKESK. The V gene lost 0 bases and the J gene lost 5 bases, with 10 bases spanning the gap. The full variable domain, completed using reference TRBV14 and TRBJ2-5, is EAGVTQFPSHSVIEKGQTVTLRCDPISGHDNLYWYRRVMGKEIKFLLHFVKESKQDESGMPNNRFLAERTGGTYSTLKVQPAELEDSGVYFCASSQDQVAETQYFGPGTRLLVL.

The chain joins TRBV18 to TRBJ2-3, with 9 nucleotides matching TRBD1. This CDR3 is built from 15 residues. Germline V gives CDR1 KGHSH, CDR2 LQKENI. The V gene end was trimmed by 2 bases and the J gene end by 4 bases; junction bases not matched to a gene: 4. The CDR3 region is CASSPGTGYADTQYF. The DNA for the CDR3 is TGTGCCAGCTCACCAGGGACAGGGTACGCAGATACGCAGTATTTT. The variable domain in full, with the rest retrieved from reference TRBV18 and TRBJ2-3, is NAGVMQNPRHLVRRRGQEARLRCSPMKGHSHVYWYRQLPEEGLKFMVYLQKENIIDESGMPKERFSAEFPKEGPSILRIQQVVRGDSAAYFCASSPGTGYADTQYFGPGTRLTVL.

This clonotype was counted many times. The J gene is TRBJ1-6, the V gene TRBV4-2; 10 bases line up with TRBD1. The CDR3 sequence is 21 residues long. With 0 bases clipped from V and 4 bases from J, the junction kept 15 bases outside the gene matches. CDR1 is LGHNA and CDR2 is YNFKEQ in the germline V gene. The CDR3 DNA reads as TGTGCCAGCAGCCAAGAAGACGGGCGCGGTAGGACAGGGGGATATAATTCACCCCTCCACTTT. It specifies CASSQEDGRGRTGGYNSPLHF.

This clonotype was observed a few times. This chain's CDR3 is CASRKRTGNTEAFF. CDR3 DNA: TGCGCCAGCAGAAAACGGACAGGGAACACTGAAGCTTTCTTT. The chain employs TRBV5-1 and TRBJ1-1; 7 nucleotides match TRBD1. The CDR3 has 14 residues. J lost 1 base, V lost 5 bases, and 5 bases had no gene match. CDR1 is SGHRS, CDR2 YFSETQ, per germline.

The chain employs TRBV3-1 and TRBJ2-2, with 9 bases identical to TRBD1. The germline V gene encodes CDR1 LGHDT and CDR2 YNNKEL (reference sequence). The CDR3 loop spans 14 amino acids. The V gene end was trimmed by 8 bases and the J gene end by 4 bases; junction bases not matched to a gene: 5. The CDR3 is CASLGQGRTGELFF. CDR3 sequence (DNA): TGTGCCAGCTTGGGACAGGGACGCACCGGGGAGCTGTTTTTT.

The gene calls are TRBV5-1 and TRBJ2-4; D is undetermined. Germline V gene lookup returns CDR1 SGHRS and CDR2 YFSETQ. V lost 1 base to trimming and J lost 6 bases, with 11 bases between them. The CDR3 has 14 residues. This chain's CDR3 is CASSLSSVRNIQYF. DNA for the CDR3: TGCGCCAGCAGCTTGAGTTCGGTGAGAAACATTCAGTACTTC.